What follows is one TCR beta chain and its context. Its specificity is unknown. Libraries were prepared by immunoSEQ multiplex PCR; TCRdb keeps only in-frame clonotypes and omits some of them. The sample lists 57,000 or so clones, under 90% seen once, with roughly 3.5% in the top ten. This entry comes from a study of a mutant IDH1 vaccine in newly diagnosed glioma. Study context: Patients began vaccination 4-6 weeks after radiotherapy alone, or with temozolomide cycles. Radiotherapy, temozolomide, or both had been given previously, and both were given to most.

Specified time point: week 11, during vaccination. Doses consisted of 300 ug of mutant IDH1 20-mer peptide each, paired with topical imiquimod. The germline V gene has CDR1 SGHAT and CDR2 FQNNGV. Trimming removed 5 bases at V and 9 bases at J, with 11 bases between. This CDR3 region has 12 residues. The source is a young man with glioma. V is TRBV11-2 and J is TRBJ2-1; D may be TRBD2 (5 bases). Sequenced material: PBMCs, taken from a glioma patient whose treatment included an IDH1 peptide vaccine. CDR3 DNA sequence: TGTGCCAGCAGCGCCGCGGGCGGTGAGCAGTTCTTC. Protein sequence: CASSAAGGEQFF.